This T cell receptor beta chain was observed in a study of STAT3 mutations in large granular lymphocyte leukemia. As for the study in general: Among longitudinally sequenced T-LGLL patients, roughly half had canonical activating STAT3 mutations detected. Whole-study results and caveats: Every T-LGLL patient had at least one immunodominant TCRbeta clonotype.

On this clone itself: Its antigen is not identified.

The protocol was immunoSEQ multiplex PCR, while the TCRdb copy is restricted to in-frame clones and leaves out a portion. The table shows a few thousand clones, with approximately 78% occurring only once. Between the trimmed V and J ends, which lost 5 bases and 2 bases, there was a span of 11 bases. Germline V lookup: CDR1 SGHTA, CDR2 FQGTGA. This CDR3 contains 14 residues. This chain joins TRBV7-3 and TRBJ2-3, with TRBD2 as a possible D gene (5 bases). The receptor comes from a man aged 40-50 years with T-cell large granular lymphocyte leukemia. Some clones in this sample may be carry-over from other donors' samples. Sequencing was done on a sample of peripheral blood mononuclear cells. CDR3 region: CASSRGGNTDTQYF. CDR3 nucleotides: TGTGCCAGCAGCCGAGGAGGAAACACAGATACGCAGTATTTT.